The rows below give T cell receptor beta chains drawn from one sample of a study of blood T cell repertoires in COVID-19. The assay was immunoSEQ multiplex PCR, and TCRdb's table has in-frame clones only and misses some. The sample consists of roughly 250,000 clones, around nine tenths of them appearing once. Material for sequencing was PBMCs or T cells enriched from blood (not recorded which). The source of these receptors is a woman aged 45-60 years who had recovered from COVID-19. The CDR3 runs from the conserved cysteine through the conserved F or W. The D gene is left open where the match is weak. Some rows mark clone size as missing; the rest say once, few, many or name a class of expanded clone.

d_gene | abundance | j_gene | v_gene | CDR3nt | CDR3aa
TRBD2 | NA | TRBJ2-5 | TRBV5-4 | TGTGCCAGCTGGTTGAGCGGGGCTCAAGAGACCCAGTACTTC | CASWLSGAQETQYF
NA | NA | TRBJ1-3 | TRBV18 | TGTGCCAGCTCACTTGCGGGCGCTGGAAACACCATATATTTT | CASSLAGAGNTIYF
TRBD2 | NA | TRBJ2-7 | TRBV29-1 | TGCAGTAGCTCCCACGACGGGAGGTTCAGCTCCTACGAGCAGTACTTC | CSSSHDGRFSSYEQYF
TRBD1 | NA | TRBJ2-5 | TRBV11-2 | TGTGCCAGCAGCCCAACGACAGGGTCAGAGACCCAGTACTTC | CASSPTTGSETQYF
TRBD2 | NA | TRBJ2-1 | TRBV3-1/TRBV3-2 | TGTGCCAGCAGCCCCATTGTAGCGGGAGCCTACAATGAGCAGTTCTTC | CASSPIVAGAYNEQFF
TRBD1 | NA | TRBJ1-2 | TRBV18 | TGTGCCAGCTCACCCCGACGGGACAGCTATGGCTACACCTTC | CASSPRRDSYGYTF
NA | NA | TRBJ1-4 | TRBV28 | TGTGCCAGCGCGCCCGGGGGGCTAACGGTAACTAATGAAAAACTGTTTTTT | CASAPGGLTVTNEKLFF
TRBD1 | NA | TRBJ2-7 | TRBV7-2 | TGTGCCAGCAGCCCAAGGGGGACAGGGAACGAGCAGTACTTC | CASSPRGTGNEQYF
NA | NA | TRBJ1-2 | TRBV5-6 | TGTGCCAGCAGCCCAAACTCCTATGGCTACACCTTC | CASSPNSYGYTF
NA | NA | TRBJ2-7 | TRBV7-2 | TGTGCCAGCAGCTTAGAATCCCGGGATAACGAGCAGTACTTC | CASSLESRDNEQYF
TRBD1 | NA | TRBJ2-2 | TRBV6-5 | TGTGCCAGCACCAGGACAGGGAACACCGGGGAGCTGTTTTTT | CASTRTGNTGELFF
NA | NA | TRBJ1-3 | TRBV18 | TGTGCCAGCTCACCCCCTACAGCTCTTGGGAACACCATATATTTT | CASSPPTALGNTIYF
NA | NA | TRBJ1-1 | TRBV30 | TGTGCCTGGAGTTGGAGAAAAGAAGCTTTCTTT | CAWSWRKEAFF
NA | once | TRBJ2-7 | TRBV10-3 | TGTGCCATCAGGGACTCTACCTACGAGCAGTACTTC | CAIRDSTYEQYF
TRBD2 | NA | TRBJ2-7 | TRBV18 | TGTGCCAGCTCACCACCGGAAGGACTAGCGGGAGTGTCCGACGAGCAGTACTTC | CASSPPEGLAGVSDEQYF
TRBD2 | few | TRBJ2-7 | TRBV3-1/TRBV3-2 | TGTGCCAGCAGCCAAGGTAGCGGGATCTACTACGAGCAGTACTTC | CASSQGSGIYYEQYF
NA | NA | TRBJ2-1 | TRBV7-3 | TGTGCCAGCAGCTTAACAGCGGGCTCCTACAATGAGCAGTTCTTC | CASSLTAGSYNEQFF
NA | NA | TRBJ1-1 | TRBV5-1 | TGCGCCAGCAGCTTGGGGACAGAGAACACTGAAGCTTTCTTT | CASSLGTENTEAFF
NA | NA | TRBJ1-2 | TRBV5-1 | TGCGCCAGCAGCTTGGCCGCAGGGCAGGACTATGGCTACACCTTC | CASSLAAGQDYGYTF
NA | NA | TRBJ2-7 | TRBV15 | TGTGCCACCAGCAGAGATCGCTTTGGAGGGTGGTACTTC | CATSRDRFGGWYF
NA | NA | TRBJ2-7 | TRBV19 | TGTGCCAGTAGTATTACGGCAGGGGGGAAATCCTACGAGCAGTACTTC | CASSITAGGKSYEQYF
TRBD2 | NA | TRBJ2-1 | TRBV30 | TGTGCCTGGAGTGTACCTCGTGGACTAGGCTCCTACAATGAGCAGTTCTTC | CAWSVPRGLGSYNEQFF